Presented here are 29 T cell receptor beta chains from one specimen sequenced in a study of blood T cells in healthy people across ages. Together with a sample-barcoded 5' primer, a J-beta primer mix was included in a second PCR lasting roughly 7 to 11 cycles. Via MiXCR, TCRdb re-called the 5' RACE reads, giving one row per CDR3 protein. Of around 710,000 distinct CDR3 sequences listed, roughly 47% are singletons. Source material: blood. The receptors stem from a woman between 55 and 75 years old in good health.

The chain is built from TRBV7-9 and TRBJ2-3; possibly TRBD1 or TRBD2 for D (7 bases each). Trimming took 1 base from V and 4 from J, leaving 15 bases between them. The CDR3 has 16 residues. In germline, CDR1 is SEHNR, CDR2 FQNEAQ (reference sequence). CDR3 nucleotides: TGTGCCAGCAGCTTAGGGGAGGGGACAGATTCAGATACGCAGTATTTT. The encoded protein is CASSLGEGTDSDTQYF.

The chain couples TRBV7-9 to TRBJ1-2; 10 bases align to TRBD1. CDR1 is SEHNR and CDR2 is FQNEAQ in the germline V gene (reference sequence). The CDR3 consists of 16 residues. V shed 5 bases, J shed 5 bases, and the junction held 11 bases outside the gene matches. The CDR3 DNA follows: TGTGCCAGCAGCCCGCAGGCGGGGGGACAGGGGTATGGCTACACCTTC. It yields the protein CASSPQAGGQGYGYTF.

This clonotype was seen ten or more times. At one end the junction does not follow the germline gene, possibly because of a read error. The chain joins TRBV13 to TRBJ2-7; tentative D call: TRBD1 (5 bases). This CDR3 spans 11 amino acids. Germline V gene data show CDR1 as PRHDT and CDR2 as FYEKMQ (reference sequence). This CDR3 reads CASSLGDEQYF. The CDR3 bases are TGTGCCAGCAGTTTAGGGGACGAGCAGTACTTC. The variable domain in full, completed from reference TRBV13 and TRBJ2-7, reads AAGVIQSPRHLIKEKRETATLKCYPIPRHDTVYWYQQGPGQDPQFLISFYEKMQSDKGSIPDRFSAQQFSDYHSELNMSSLELGDSALYFCASSLGDEQYFGPGTRLTVT.

The rearrangement uses TRBV30 and TRBJ2-5, with 7 bases aligning to TRBD1. Germline CDR1 is GTSNPN and CDR2 is SVGIG (reference sequence). The CDR3 contains 13 residues. The trim removed 4 bases at V and 5 bases at J, leaving 7 bases unmatched. CDR3 region: CAWTSTGIETQYF. Written as DNA, the CDR3 is TGTGCCTGGACCTCGACAGGGATCGAGACCCAGTACTTC.

This clonotype turned up a few times. The V call is TRBV7-2, the J call TRBJ2-5; 8 nucleotides line up with TRBD2. The V and J ends lost 6 bases and 7 bases, in that order; junction bases with no gene match: 16. The CDR3 sequence is 16 residues long. Germline V CDR1 and CDR2: SGHTA, FQGNSA. The CDR3 sequence is CASSSLGGAGFGTQYF. CDR3 DNA sequence: TGTGCCAGCAGTTCCCTCGGGGGGGCCGGGTTTGGGACCCAGTACTTC.

This sequence joins TRBV2 and TRBJ2-1; weak D call: TRBD1 (5 bases). The DNA end is a closer match to TRBJ2-7, so the J assignment may be wrong. Germline loops: CDR1 SNHLY, CDR2 FYNNEI. The CDR3 is 14 residues long. The CDR3 DNA reads as TGTGCCAGCAGTAAGACAGAATCCTACAATGAGCAGTACTTC. It translates to CASSKTESYNEQYF.

This chain links TRBV6-5 with TRBJ1-2, with TRBD1 matching over 9 bases. Germline V lookup: CDR1 MNHEY, CDR2 SVGAGI. The J segment lost 8 bases and the V segment lost 5 bases, leaving 9 bases of the junction unmatched. The CDR3 has 14 residues. The CDR3 nucleotides read TGTGCCAGCAGTCGGGACAGGGTTGTTAAAGGCTACACCTTC. Translated, it gives CASSRDRVVKGYTF.

J is TRBJ2-5 and V is TRBV7-3; D possibly corresponds to TRBD1 (5 bases). The J call is uncertain, as TRBJ2-1 better fits the DNA end. Germline V CDR1 and CDR2: SGHTA, FQGTGA. The CDR3 has 14 residues. The CDR3 here is CASSLDSNQETQFF. CDR3 sequence (DNA): TGTGCCAGCAGCCTAGACAGTAACCAAGAGACCCAGTTCTTC.

The chain links TRBV25-1 to TRBJ1-2; unclear D gene. V was shortened by 4 bases and J by 0 bases, with 12 bases between the two germline ends. The CDR3 is 15 amino acids. Germline CDR1 and CDR2: MGHDK and SYGVNS. CDR3 in DNA: TGTGCCAGCAGTGCCACAGCCCTTTCTAACTATGGCTACACCTTC. As protein: CASSATALSNYGYTF.

The chain joins TRBV4-2 to TRBJ2-7; D is undetermined. The length of the CDR3 is 13 residues. CDR1 is LGHNA and CDR2 is YNFKEQ in the germline V gene. Trimming removed 1 base from V and 9 bases from J, with 13 bases in between. CDR3 sequence reads: CASSQGERFGQYF. In nucleotides, the CDR3 is TGTGCCAGCAGCCAAGGGGAAAGGTTTGGGCAGTACTTC.

This sequence joins TRBV9 and TRBJ2-7, with a possible D match to TRBD2 (6 bases). The V end lost 4 bases, the J end lost 2 bases, and 25 bases lay between the germline ends. This CDR3 comprises 18 residues. The germline CDR1 and CDR2 sequences are SGDLS and YYNGEE. The CDR3 reads CASSFPPLGRQKTYEQYF. CDR3 sequence (DNA): TGTGCCAGCAGCTTTCCACCCCTCGGGAGACAAAAGACCTACGAGCAGTACTTC. Combining the CDR3 with reference TRBV9 and TRBJ2-7 gives the whole variable domain DSGVTQTPKHLITATGQRVTLRCSPRSGDLSVYWYQQSLDQGLQFLIQYYNGEERAKGNILERFSAQQFPDLHSELNLSSLELGDSALYFCASSFPPLGRQKTYEQYFGPGTRLTVT.

Note on this clonotype: This may arise from a read error, as a much more abundant clone is one base away. The chain uses TRBV12-3 or TRBV12-4 and TRBJ2-5; weak D call: TRBD1 (6 bases). V was cut by 7 bases and J by 3 bases, with 15 bases left in between. This CDR3 is built from 14 residues. The CDR3 DNA reads TGTGCCAGCAACGTAAACGGACAGAAAGAGACCCAGTACTTC. Translation: CASNVNGQKETQYF.

With regard to this clonotype: At one end, the junction sequence differs from germline, possibly due to a read error. The V call is TRBV7-9, the J call TRBJ2-1; 11 positions agree with TRBD1. Germline V gene data show CDR1 as SEHNR and CDR2 as FQNEAQ (reference sequence). The CDR3 is 13 amino acids. In DNA form, the CDR3 reads TGTACCAGCAGACGGGACAGGGGGAATGAGCAGTTCTTC. The encoded protein is CTSRRDRGNEQFF.

The V gene is TRBV20-1, the J gene TRBJ2-3; 8 bases are a match to TRBD2. The germline CDR1 and CDR2 sequences are DFQATT and SNEGSKA (reference sequence). The CDR3 totals 15 residues. V shed 3 bases and J 4 bases; nucleotides not matched to a gene: 9. This chain's CDR3 is CSASVAGNGADTQYF. In DNA, the CDR3 is TGCAGTGCTAGTGTAGCGGGAAATGGTGCAGATACGCAGTATTTT.

This clonotype was seen at least ten times. The CDR3 region has the DNA TGCGCCAGCAGCCAAGGGAGCGGGCCCTACAATGAGCAGTTCTTC. Residues: CASSQGSGPYNEQFF. The rearrangement links TRBV4-3 to TRBJ2-1; the D gene is possibly TRBD2 (6 bases). V dropped 1 base and J dropped 2 bases, with 9 bases sitting between them. This CDR3 has 15 amino acids. CDR1 and CDR2 from the germline V gene are LGHNA and YSLEER.

This clonotype occurred many times. J is TRBJ2-5 and V is TRBV12-3 or TRBV12-4, with 8 bases aligning to TRBD2. The CDR3 totals 14 residues. The junction had 6 bases not matched to a gene; V was cut back by 7 bases and J by 2 bases. CDR3 in DNA: TGTGCCAGCACCGACCAGCGGGGGCAAGAGACCCAGTACTTC. It translates to CASTDQRGQETQYF.

To note about this clonotype: A read error may explain this, as a much larger clone is one base away. The chain is built from TRBV29-1 and TRBJ2-1, with D hard to call. The DNA end is more similar to TRBJ2-7, so the J call may be wrong. The CDR3 has 14 amino acids. Germline V gives CDR1 SQVTM, CDR2 ANQGSEA. CDR3 bases: TGCAGCGTTGAAGGTCGAGCAACCTACAATGAGCAGTACTTC. This sequence encodes CSVEGRATYNEQYF.

A single count supports this clonotype. The CDR3 loop is CASSQDMRGNEKLFF. CDR3 coding DNA: TGCGCCAGCAGCCAAGATATGCGGGGGAACGAAAAACTGTTTTTT. The J gene is TRBJ1-4, the V gene TRBV4-1; D might be TRBD1 (5 bases). Germline CDR1 and CDR2: MGHRA and YSYEKL. The V gene lost 0 bases and the J gene lost 8 bases, with 13 bases spanning the gap. The CDR3 is made up of 15 amino acids.

This clonotype appeared a few times. The junction does not match germline at one end; this may be a read error. The chain joins TRBV18 to TRBJ2-5; D may match TRBD1 or TRBD2 (5 bases each). Per the germline V gene, CDR1 is KGHSH and CDR2 is LQKENI. This CDR3 is 13 amino acids long. This chain's CDR3 is CASTPGQKETQYF. DNA for the CDR3: TGTGCCAGCACACCGGGGCAGAAAGAGACCCAGTACTTC.

The table lists this clonotype with a few counts. The chain combines TRBV25-1 with TRBJ2-3; D remains unclear. Trimming took off 7 bases at V and 2 bases at J, with 4 bases between the two ends. CDR1 is MGHDK and CDR2 is SYGVNS in the germline V gene. This CDR3 spans 11 amino acids. As DNA, the CDR3 is TGTGCCAGCACCAACACAGATACGCAGTATTTT. It specifies CASTNTDTQYF.

The chain combines TRBV25-1 with TRBJ2-3; maybe TRBD1 (5 bases). This CDR3 comprises 17 residues. CDR1 is MGHDK and CDR2 is SYGVNS in the germline V gene. V shed 0 bases and J shed 1 base, with 14 bases lying between them. The CDR3 loop reads CASSEYAQALGTDTQYF. As DNA, the CDR3 is TGTGCCAGCAGTGAATACGCACAGGCCTTGGGCACAGATACGCAGTATTTT.

This clonotype was observed at least ten times. The chain employs TRBV7-8 and TRBJ2-7; tentative D call: TRBD2 (6 bases). V was clipped by 2 bases and J by 3 bases, with 11 bases between them. CDR1 is SGHVS and CDR2 is FQNEAQ in the germline V gene. The CDR3 is 14 residues long. CDR3 DNA: TGTGCCAGCAGCTTAACGGGAGCGGTCTACGAGCAGTACTTC. Translating gives CASSLTGAVYEQYF.

This clonotype was counted ten times or more. The genes are TRBV7-2 and TRBJ2-3; D is possibly TRBD2 (5 bases). This CDR3 contains 16 residues. V was shortened by 3 bases and J by 0 bases, with 13 bases between the two germline ends. Per the germline V gene, CDR1 is SGHTA and CDR2 is FQGNSA. The CDR3 nucleotides are TGTGCCAGCAGCTTCCGGGGATACTTGAGCACAGATACGCAGTATTTT. Encoded protein: CASSFRGYLSTDTQYF.

Worth noting for this clonotype: One end of the junction varies from germline; a read error may be responsible. The chain combines TRBV3-1 with TRBJ1-1; D not certain. The CDR3 covers 14 residues. The V gene's germline CDR1 is LGHDT and CDR2 YNNKEL (reference sequence). CDR3 DNA sequence: TGTGCCAGCAGCCAAGGGTGGATGAACACTGTAGCTTTCTTT. Its translation is CASSQGWMNTVAFF. The complete variable domain, with remaining parts taken from reference TRBV3-1 and TRBJ1-1, reads DTAVSQTPKYLVTQMGNDKSIKCEQNLGHDTMYWYKQDSKKFLKIMFSYNNKELIINETVPNRFSPKSPDKAHLNLHINSLELGDSAVYFCASSQGWMNTVAFFGQGTRLTVV.

The rearrangement joins TRBV7-2 to TRBJ2-7; tentatively, D is TRBD1 (6 bases). CDR1 SGHTA and CDR2 FQGNSA come from the germline V gene. Trimming removed 1 base at V and 3 bases at J, with 10 bases between. The CDR3 is 14 residues long. Here the CDR3 DNA reads TGTGCCAGCAGCTTAGGTGGACAGAACTACGAGCAGTACTTC. It encodes CASSLGGQNYEQYF.

The chain couples TRBV10-3 to TRBJ2-7; 14 bases match TRBD2. Trimming removed 6 bases from V and 7 bases from J; junction bases left unmatched: 8. Germline V CDR1 and CDR2: ENHRY, SYGVKD. The CDR3 has 15 residues. The CDR3 loop is CAISETSGRAFEQYF. In nucleotides, the CDR3 is TGTGCCATCAGCGAGACTAGCGGGAGGGCCTTTGAGCAGTACTTC.

The sample holds many counts of this clonotype. The V call is TRBV20-1, the J call TRBJ2-1, with 7 positions matching TRBD2. The ends lost 6 bases at V and 4 bases at J; junction bases unmatched: 18. The germline V gene encodes CDR1 DFQATT and CDR2 SNEGSKA (reference sequence). This CDR3 has 17 amino acids. This chain's CDR3 is CSALPRFGGGRYNEQFF. The CDR3 DNA reads TGCAGTGCCTTGCCCAGGTTTGGGGGAGGGCGGTACAATGAGCAGTTCTTC.

This clonotype was counted at least ten times. The V and J genes are TRBV4-2 and TRBJ2-5; D not resolved. This CDR3 is 13 amino acids long. V lost 0 bases and J lost 5, with 7 bases in between. Germline V gene sequence: CDR1 LGHNA, CDR2 YNFKEQ. The CDR3 reads CASSQDIRETQYF. The CDR3 DNA sequence: TGTGCCAGCAGCCAAGATATCCGGGAGACCCAGTACTTC.

This clonotype was observed a few times. The V call is TRBV28, the J call TRBJ2-5, with TRBD1 matching 8 bases. The ends lost 3 bases at V and 7 bases at J; junction bases unmatched: 10. This CDR3 region has 15 residues. In germline, CDR1 is MDHEN, CDR2 SYDVKM. CDR3 sequence: CASSFYQTGVGTQYF. The CDR3 DNA follows: TGTGCCAGCAGTTTTTATCAGACAGGGGTCGGGACCCAGTACTTC.